The rows below give T cell receptor beta chains drawn from one sample of a study of CD8 T cells in Susac syndrome. Each CDR3 protein is one row after TCRdb ran MiXCR on the immunoSEQ multiplex PCR reads. The table has hundreds of thousands of distinct CDR3 sequences, 94% seen once. The specimen sequenced was CD4+ T cells from PBMCs. The receptors originated from a human donor with Susac syndrome. Each CDR3 is given with its conserved first and last residue. The D gene is left open where the match is weak.

j_gene | d_gene | v_gene | CDR3nt | CDR3aa
TRBJ2-7 | . | TRBV6-2/TRBV6-3 | TGTGCCAGCAACCACCGGGACACCTCCTACGAGCAGTACTTC | CASNHRDTSYEQYF
TRBJ2-7 | TRBD2 | TRBV7-9 | TGTGCCAGCAGCTTTACCGGGACTAGCGTCTACGAGCAGTACTTC | CASSFTGTSVYEQYF
TRBJ2-1 | TRBD2 | TRBV29-1 | TGCAGCTCCGGGACTAGCGGGGGGCTCCACAATGAGCAGTTCTTC | CSSGTSGGLHNEQFF
TRBJ2-7 | . | TRBV7-6 | TGTGCCAGCAGCTCCCGGGATGGAGAGCAGTACTTC | CASSSRDGEQYF
TRBJ1-1 | . | TRBV15 | TGTGCCACCAGCAGAGATTCGTCATCTGAAGCTTTCTTT | CATSRDSSSEAFF
TRBJ1-6 | . | TRBV7-3 | TGTGCCAGCAGCCAAGACAGGAGAAGCAATTCACCCCTCCACTTT | CASSQDRRSNSPLHF
TRBJ2-5 | . | TRBV6-2/TRBV6-3 | TGTGCCAGCATGCGTGGGGCGGGACCCGGGGGGACCCAGTACTTC | CASMRGAGPGGTQYF
TRBJ2-7 | TRBD1 | TRBV7-2 | TGTGCCACTTCCGGGACAGCCTCCTACGAGCAGTACTTC | CATSGTASYEQYF
TRBJ2-2 | TRBD1 | TRBV6-2/TRBV6-3 | TGTGCCAGCAGTTACCCAACCAGGGGGCTGAACACCGGGGAGCTGTTTTTT | CASSYPTRGLNTGELFF
TRBJ1-2 | TRBD1 | TRBV20-1 | TGCAGTGCAAGACAGGGCGACCTCTATGGCTACACCTTC | CSARQGDLYGYTF
TRBJ2-1 | TRBD2 | TRBV19 | TGTGCCAGTGCACCACGGACTAGCGGGGTTACCAATGAGCAGTTCTTC | CASAPRTSGVTNEQFF
TRBJ1-5 | . | TRBV19 | TGTGCCAGTAGTATCCGACTTTATAGCAATCAGCCCCAGCATTTT | CASSIRLYSNQPQHF
TRBJ1-3 | . | TRBV20-1 | TGCAGTGCTAGAGGGCGGGGGGTAAACACCATATATTTT | CSARGRGVNTIYF
TRBJ2-7 | . | TRBV7-9 | TGTGCCAGCAGGGTGACAGTGAACGAGCAGTACTTC | CASRVTVNEQYF